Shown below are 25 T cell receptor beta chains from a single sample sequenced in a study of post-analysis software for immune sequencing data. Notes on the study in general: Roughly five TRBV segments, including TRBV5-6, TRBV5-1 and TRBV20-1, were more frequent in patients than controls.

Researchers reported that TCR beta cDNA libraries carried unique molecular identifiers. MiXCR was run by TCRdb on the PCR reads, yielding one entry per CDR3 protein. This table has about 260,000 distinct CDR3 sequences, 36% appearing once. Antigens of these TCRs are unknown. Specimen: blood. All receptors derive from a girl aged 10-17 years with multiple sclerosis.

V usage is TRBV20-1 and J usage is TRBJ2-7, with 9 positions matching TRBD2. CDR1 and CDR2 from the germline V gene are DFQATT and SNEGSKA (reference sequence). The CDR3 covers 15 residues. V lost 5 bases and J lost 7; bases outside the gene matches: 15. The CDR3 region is CSALHPGLADNEQYF. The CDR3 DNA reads TGCAGTGCTCTTCACCCGGGACTAGCCGACAATGAGCAGTACTTC.

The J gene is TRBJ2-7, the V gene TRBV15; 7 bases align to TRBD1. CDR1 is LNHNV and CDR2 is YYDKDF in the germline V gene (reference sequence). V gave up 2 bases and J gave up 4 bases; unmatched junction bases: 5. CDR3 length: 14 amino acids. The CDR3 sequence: CATSRRTGFYEQYF. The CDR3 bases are TGTGCCACCAGCAGACGGACAGGTTTTTACGAGCAGTACTTC.

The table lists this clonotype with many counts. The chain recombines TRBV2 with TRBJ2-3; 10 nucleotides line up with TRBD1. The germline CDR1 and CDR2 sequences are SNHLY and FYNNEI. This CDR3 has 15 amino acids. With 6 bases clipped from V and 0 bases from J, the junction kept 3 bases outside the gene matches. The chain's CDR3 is CASSRDRGSTDTQYF. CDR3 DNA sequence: TGTGCCAGCAGCCGGGACAGGGGAAGCACAGATACGCAGTATTTT.

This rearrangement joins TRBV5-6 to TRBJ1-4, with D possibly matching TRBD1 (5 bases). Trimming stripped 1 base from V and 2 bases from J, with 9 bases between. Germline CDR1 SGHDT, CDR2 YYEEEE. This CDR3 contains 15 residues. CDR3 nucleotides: TGTGCCAGCAGCTTGACGGGGGTCACTAATGAAAAACTGTTTTTT. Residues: CASSLTGVTNEKLFF.

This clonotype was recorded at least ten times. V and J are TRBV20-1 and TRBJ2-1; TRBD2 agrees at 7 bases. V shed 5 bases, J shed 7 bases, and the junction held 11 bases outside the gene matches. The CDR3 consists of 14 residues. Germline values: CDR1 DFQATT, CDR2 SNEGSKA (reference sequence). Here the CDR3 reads CSAATSIGGNEQFF. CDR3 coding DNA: TGCAGTGCTGCGACTAGCATCGGTGGTAATGAGCAGTTCTTC.

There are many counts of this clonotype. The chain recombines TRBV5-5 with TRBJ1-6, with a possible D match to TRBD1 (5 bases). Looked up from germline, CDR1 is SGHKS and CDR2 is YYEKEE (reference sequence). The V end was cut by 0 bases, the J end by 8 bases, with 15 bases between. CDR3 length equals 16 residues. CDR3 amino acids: CASSLVGTDIDSPLHF. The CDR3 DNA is TGTGCCAGCAGCTTGGTGGGGACGGATATTGATTCACCCCTCCACTTT.

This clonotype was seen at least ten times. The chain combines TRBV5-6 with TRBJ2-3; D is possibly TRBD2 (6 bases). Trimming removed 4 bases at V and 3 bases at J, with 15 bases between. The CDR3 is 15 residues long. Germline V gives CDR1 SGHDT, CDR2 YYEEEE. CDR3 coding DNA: TGTGCCAGCAGCGACACGGACTACCTGACAGATACGCAGTATTTT. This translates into CASSDTDYLTDTQYF.

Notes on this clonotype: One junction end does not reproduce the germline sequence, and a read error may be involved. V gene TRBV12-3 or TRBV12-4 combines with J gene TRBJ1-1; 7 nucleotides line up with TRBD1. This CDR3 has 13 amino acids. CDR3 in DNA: TGTACCAGCAGTGGACAGGCTAACACTGAAGCTTTCTTT. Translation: CTSSGQANTEAFF.

The CDR3 DNA follows: TGTGCCATCTCGGGAAGGGATTACAATGAGCAGTTCTTC. The encoded protein is CAISGRDYNEQFF. The chain joins TRBV10-3 to TRBJ2-1; D is perhaps TRBD2 (5 bases). This CDR3 is 13 amino acids long. CDR1 ENHRY and CDR2 SYGVKD come from the germline V gene. The ends were cut back, 8 bases at V and 4 bases at J, with 12 bases in the middle.

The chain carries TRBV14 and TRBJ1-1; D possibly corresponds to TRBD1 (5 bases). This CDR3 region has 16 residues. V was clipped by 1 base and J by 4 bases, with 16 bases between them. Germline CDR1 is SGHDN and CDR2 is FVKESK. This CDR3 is CASSQVPTVRGTEAFF. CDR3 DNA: TGTGCCAGCAGCCAAGTCCCAACAGTGAGGGGCACTGAAGCTTTCTTT.

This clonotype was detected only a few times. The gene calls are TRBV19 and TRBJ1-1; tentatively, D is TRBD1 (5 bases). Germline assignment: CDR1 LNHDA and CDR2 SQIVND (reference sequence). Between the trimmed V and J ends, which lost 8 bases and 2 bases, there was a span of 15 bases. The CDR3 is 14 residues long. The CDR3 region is CASGLSTDNTEAFF. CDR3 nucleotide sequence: TGTGCCAGTGGGCTCTCGACAGATAACACTGAAGCTTTCTTT.

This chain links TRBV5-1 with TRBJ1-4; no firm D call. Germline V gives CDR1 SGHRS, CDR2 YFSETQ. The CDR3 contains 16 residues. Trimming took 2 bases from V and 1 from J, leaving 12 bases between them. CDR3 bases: TGCGCCAGCAGCTTTGAGACTCTCGGAACTAATGAAAAACTGTTTTTT. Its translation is CASSFETLGTNEKLFF.

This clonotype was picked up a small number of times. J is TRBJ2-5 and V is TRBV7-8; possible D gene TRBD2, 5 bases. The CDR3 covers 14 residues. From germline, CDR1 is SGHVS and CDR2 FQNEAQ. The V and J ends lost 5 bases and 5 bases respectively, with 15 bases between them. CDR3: CASSRSLATETQYF. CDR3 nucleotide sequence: TGTGCCAGCAGCCGGAGCCTAGCTACCGAGACCCAGTACTTC.

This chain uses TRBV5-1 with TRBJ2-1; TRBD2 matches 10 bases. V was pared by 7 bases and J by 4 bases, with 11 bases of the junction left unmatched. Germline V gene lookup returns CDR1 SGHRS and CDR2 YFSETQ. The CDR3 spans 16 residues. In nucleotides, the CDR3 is TGCGCCAGCTCCCGGACTAGCGGAGATAAGTACAATGAGCAGTTCTTC. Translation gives CASSRTSGDKYNEQFF.

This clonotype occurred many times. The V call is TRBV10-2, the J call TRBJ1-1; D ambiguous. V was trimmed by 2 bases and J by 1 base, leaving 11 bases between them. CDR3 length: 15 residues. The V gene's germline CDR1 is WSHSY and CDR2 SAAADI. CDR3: CASSESAAANTEAFF. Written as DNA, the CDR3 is TGCGCCAGCAGTGAGAGCGCGGCCGCGAACACTGAAGCTTTCTTT.

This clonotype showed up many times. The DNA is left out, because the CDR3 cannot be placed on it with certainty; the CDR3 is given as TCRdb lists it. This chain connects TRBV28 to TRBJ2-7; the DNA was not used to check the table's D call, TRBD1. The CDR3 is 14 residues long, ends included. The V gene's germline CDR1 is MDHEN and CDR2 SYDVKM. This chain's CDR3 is CASSTSGQGNEQYF.

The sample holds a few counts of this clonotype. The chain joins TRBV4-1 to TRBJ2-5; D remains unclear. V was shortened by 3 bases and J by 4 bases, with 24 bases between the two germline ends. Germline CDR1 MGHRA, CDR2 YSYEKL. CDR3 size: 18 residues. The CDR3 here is CASSHSGLVTPEAETQYF. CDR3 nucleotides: TGCGCCAGCAGCCATAGTGGTCTGGTGACCCCGGAAGCAGAGACCCAGTACTTC.

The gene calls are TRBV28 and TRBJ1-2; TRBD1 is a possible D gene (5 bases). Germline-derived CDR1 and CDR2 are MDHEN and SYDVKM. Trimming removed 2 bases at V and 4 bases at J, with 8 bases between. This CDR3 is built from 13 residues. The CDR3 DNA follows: TGTGCCAGCAGTTTAGGGGGGACCTATGGCTACACCTTC. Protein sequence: CASSLGGTYGYTF.

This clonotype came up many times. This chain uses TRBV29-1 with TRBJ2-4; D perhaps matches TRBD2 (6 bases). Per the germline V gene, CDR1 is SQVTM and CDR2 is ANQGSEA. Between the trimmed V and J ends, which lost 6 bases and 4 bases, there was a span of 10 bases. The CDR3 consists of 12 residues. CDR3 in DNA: TGCAGCGTCCATAGCGGAAAAAACATTCAGTACTTC. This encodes CSVHSGKNIQYF.

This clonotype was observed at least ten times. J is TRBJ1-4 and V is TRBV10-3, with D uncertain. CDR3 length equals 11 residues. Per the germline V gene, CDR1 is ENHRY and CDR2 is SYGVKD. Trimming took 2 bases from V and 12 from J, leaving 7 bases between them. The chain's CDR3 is CAISEGEELFF. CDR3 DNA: TGTGCCATCAGTGAGGGTGAGGAACTGTTTTTT.

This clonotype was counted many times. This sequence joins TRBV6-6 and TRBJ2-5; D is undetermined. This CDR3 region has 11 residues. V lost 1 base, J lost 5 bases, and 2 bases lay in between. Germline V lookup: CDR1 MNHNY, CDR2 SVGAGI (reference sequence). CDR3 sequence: CASSYWETQYF. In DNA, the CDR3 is TGTGCCAGCAGTTACTGGGAGACCCAGTACTTC.

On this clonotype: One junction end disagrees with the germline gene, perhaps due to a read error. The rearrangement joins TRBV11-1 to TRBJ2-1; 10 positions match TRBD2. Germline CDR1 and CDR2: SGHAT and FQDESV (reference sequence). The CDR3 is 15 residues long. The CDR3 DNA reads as TGTGCCAGCAGCTTCCCTAGCGGGGGAAACAATGATCAGTTCTTC. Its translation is CASSFPSGGNNDQFF. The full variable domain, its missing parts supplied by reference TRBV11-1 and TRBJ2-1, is EAEVAQSPRYKITEKSQAVAFWCDPISGHATLYWYRQILGQGPELLVQFQDESVVDDSQLPKDRFSAERLKGVDSTLKIQPAELGDSAMYLCASSFPSGGNNDQFFGPGTRLTVL.

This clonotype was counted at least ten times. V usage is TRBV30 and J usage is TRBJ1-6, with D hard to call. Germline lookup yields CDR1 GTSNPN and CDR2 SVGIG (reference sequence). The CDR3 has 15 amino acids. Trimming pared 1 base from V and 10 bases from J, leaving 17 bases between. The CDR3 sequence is CAWSGGSQLASPLHF. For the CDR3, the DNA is TGTGCCTGGAGTGGTGGGTCCCAACTGGCGTCACCCCTCCACTTT.

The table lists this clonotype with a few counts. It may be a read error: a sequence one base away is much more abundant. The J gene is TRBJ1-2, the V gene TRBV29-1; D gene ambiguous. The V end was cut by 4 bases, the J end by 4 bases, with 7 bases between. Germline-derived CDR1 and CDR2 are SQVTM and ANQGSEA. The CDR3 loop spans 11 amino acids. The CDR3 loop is CSVGHRYGYTF. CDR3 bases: TGCAGCGTTGGTCACCGCTATGGCTACACCTTC.

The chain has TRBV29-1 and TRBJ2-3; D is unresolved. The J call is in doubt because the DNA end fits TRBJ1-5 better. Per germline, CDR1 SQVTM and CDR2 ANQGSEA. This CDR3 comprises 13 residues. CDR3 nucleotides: TGCAGCGTTGATGCGGGGTCCACAGATACGCAGCATTTT. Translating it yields CSVDAGSTDTQHF.